The clone carrying this TCR beta chain has only a few counts. Its antigen is not known. The method was immunoSEQ multiplex PCR; TCRdb's version includes in-frame clones alone and lacks a portion of them. The sample has some 79,000 clones, approximately 83% seen once. This sample stems from a study of T cell responses to AZD1222 COVID-19 vaccine. There are 16 residues in the CDR3. Between the trimmed V and J ends, which lost 1 base and 0 bases, there was a span of 10 bases. Germline V gene data show CDR1 as MGHRA and CDR2 as YSYEKL. Findings of the study overall: The study identified only a handful of AZD1222 recipients as seropositive at baseline.

This receptor was identified in an adult who received the AZD1222 COVID-19 vaccine. This specimen consisted of peripheral blood, obtained 28 days after the second AZD1222 dose. The rearrangement joins TRBV4-1 to TRBJ1-3; D not certain. CDR3 amino acids: CASSQVGSPSGNTIYF. CDR3 DNA: TGCGCCAGCAGCCAAGTGGGCAGCCCCTCTGGAAACACCATATATTTT.